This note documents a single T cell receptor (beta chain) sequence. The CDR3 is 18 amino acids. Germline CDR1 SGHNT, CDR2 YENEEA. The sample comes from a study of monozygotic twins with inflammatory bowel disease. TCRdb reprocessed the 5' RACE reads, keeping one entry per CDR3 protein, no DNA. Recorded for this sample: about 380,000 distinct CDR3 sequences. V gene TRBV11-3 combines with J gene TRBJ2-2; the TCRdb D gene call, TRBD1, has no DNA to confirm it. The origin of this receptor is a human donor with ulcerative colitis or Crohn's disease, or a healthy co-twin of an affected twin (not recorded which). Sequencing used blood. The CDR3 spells CASSPQGGTPLNTGELFF. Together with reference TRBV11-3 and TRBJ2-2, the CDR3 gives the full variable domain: EAGVVQSPRYKIIEKKQPVAFWCNPISGHNTLYWYLQNLGQGPELLIRYENEEAVDDSQLPKDRFSAERLKGVDSTLKIQPAELGDSAVYLCASSPQGGTPLNTGELFFGEGSRLTVL.